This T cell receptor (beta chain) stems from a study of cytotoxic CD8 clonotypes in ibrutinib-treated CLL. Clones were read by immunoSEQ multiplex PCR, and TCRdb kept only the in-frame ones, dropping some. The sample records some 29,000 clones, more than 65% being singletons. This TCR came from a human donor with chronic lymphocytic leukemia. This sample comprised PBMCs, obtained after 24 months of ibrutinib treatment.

DNA for the CDR3: TGCGCCAGCAGCCAAGGACCCTCAAGGGCAGAGACCCAGTACTTC. Its protein product is CASSQGPSRAETQYF. This sequence joins TRBV4-1 and TRBJ2-5; D is ambiguous. CDR3 size: 15 residues. Trimming took off 1 base at V and 4 bases at J, with 13 bases between the two ends. The germline gives CDR1 MGHRA, CDR2 YSYEKL.